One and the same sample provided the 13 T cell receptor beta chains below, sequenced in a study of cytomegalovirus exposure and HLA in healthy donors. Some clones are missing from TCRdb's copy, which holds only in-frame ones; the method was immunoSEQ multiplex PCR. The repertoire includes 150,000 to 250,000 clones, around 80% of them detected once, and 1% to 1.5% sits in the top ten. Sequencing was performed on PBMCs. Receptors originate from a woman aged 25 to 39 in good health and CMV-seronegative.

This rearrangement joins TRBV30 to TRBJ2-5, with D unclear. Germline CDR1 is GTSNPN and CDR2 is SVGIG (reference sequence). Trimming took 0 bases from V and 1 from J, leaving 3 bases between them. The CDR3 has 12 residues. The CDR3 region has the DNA TGTGCCTGGAGTGTCATCCAAGAGACCCAGTACTTC. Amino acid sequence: CAWSVIQETQYF.

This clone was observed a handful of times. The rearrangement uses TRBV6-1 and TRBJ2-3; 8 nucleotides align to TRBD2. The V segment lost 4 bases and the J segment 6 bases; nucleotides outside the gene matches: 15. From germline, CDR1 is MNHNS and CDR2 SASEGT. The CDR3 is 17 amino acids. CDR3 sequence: CASSAPGSGSPTDTQYF. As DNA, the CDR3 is TGTGCCAGCAGTGCTCCGGGGAGCGGGAGTCCCACCGATACGCAGTATTTT.

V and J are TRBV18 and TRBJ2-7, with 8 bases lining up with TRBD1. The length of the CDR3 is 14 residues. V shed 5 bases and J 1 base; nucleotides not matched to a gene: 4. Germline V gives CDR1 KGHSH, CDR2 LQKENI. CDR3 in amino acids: CASSDGTGSYEQYF. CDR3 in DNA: TGTGCCAGCTCAGACGGGACAGGATCCTACGAGCAGTACTTC.

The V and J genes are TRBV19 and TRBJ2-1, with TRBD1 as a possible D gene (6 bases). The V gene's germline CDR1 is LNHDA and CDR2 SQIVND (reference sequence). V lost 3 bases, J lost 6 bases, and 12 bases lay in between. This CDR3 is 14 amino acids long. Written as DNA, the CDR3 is TGTGCCAGTAGTATGCCCGGACAGCCCAATGAGCAGTTCTTC. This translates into CASSMPGQPNEQFF.

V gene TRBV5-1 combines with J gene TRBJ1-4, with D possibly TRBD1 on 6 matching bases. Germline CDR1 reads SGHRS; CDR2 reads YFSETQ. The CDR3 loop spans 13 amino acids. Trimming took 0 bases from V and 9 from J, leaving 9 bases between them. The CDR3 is CASSLDRDQKLFF. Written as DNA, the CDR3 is TGCGCCAGCAGCTTGGACAGGGACCAAAAACTGTTTTTT.

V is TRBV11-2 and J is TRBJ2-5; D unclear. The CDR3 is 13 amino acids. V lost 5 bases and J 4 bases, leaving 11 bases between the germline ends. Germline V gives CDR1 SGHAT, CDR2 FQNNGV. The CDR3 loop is CASSEWPRETQYF. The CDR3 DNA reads TGTGCCAGCAGCGAATGGCCTAGAGAGACCCAGTACTTC.

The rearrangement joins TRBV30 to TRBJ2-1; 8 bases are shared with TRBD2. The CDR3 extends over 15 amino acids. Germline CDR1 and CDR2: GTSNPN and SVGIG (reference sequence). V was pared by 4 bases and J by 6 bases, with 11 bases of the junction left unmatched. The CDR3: CAWTQFLAGPNEQFF. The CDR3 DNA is TGTGCCTGGACTCAATTTCTAGCGGGCCCCAATGAGCAGTTCTTC. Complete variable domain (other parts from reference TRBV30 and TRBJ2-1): SQTIHQWPATLVQPVGSPLSLECTVEGTSNPNLYWYRQAAGRGLQLLFYSVGIGQISSEVPQNLSASRPQDRQFILSSKKLLLSDSGFYLCAWTQFLAGPNEQFFGPGTRLTVL.

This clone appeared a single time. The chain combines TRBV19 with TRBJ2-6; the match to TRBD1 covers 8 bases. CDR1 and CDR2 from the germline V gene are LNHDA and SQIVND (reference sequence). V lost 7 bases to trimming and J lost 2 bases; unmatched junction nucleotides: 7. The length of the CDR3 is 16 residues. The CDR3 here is CASTMGQDPGANVLTF. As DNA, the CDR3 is TGTGCCAGTACCATGGGACAGGACCCTGGGGCCAACGTCCTGACTTTC.

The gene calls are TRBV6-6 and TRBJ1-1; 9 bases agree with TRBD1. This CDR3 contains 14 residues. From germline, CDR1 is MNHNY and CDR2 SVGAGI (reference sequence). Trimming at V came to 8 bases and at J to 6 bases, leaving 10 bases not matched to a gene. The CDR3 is CASQTTGGNAEAFF. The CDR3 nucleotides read TGTGCCAGCCAGACGACAGGGGGTAACGCTGAAGCTTTCTTT.

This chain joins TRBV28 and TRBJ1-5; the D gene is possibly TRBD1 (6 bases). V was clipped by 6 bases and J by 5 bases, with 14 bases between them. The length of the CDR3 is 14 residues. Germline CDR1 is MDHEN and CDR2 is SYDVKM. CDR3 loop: CASRTGLYDQPQHF. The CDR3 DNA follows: TGTGCCAGCAGAACAGGGCTGTACGATCAGCCCCAGCATTTT.

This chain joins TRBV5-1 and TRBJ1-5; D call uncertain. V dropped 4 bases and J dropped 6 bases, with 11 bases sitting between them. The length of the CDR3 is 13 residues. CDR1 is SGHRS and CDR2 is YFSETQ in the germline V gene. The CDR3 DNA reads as TGCGCCAGCAGCGAGGCGGGGAGTCAGCCCCAGCATTTT. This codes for CASSEAGSQPQHF.

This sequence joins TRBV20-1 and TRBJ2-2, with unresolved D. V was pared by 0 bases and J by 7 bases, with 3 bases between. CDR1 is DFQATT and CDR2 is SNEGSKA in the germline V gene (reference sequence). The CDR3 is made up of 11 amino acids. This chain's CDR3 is CSAREYGELFF. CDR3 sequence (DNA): TGCAGTGCTAGAGAGTACGGGGAGCTGTTTTTT.

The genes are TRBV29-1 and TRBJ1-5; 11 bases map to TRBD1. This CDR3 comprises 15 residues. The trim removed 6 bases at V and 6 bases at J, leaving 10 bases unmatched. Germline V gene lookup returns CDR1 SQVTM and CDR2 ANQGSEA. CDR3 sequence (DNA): TGCAGCGTCGCAACCGGGACAGGGGGGATTCAGCCCCAGCATTTT. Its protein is CSVATGTGGIQPQHF.